This entry concerns a single T cell receptor (beta chain). Its matching antigen is unknown. The same CDR3 arises from other DNA sequences in this sample as well. The record originates from a study of Ad26.COV2.S vaccination and SARS-CoV-2 variants. Study findings and constraints: Spike-specific CD8+ and CD4+ T cell responses reportedly showed substantial breadth after vaccination.

The method was immunoSEQ multiplex PCR; TCRdb's version includes in-frame clones alone and lacks a portion of them. Of just over 350,000 clones listed, approximately 81% are singletons. Stated treatment: around 19 received Ad26.COV2.S at low or high dose, single or two shots; roughly five received placebo; per-sample allocation not given. Sampling took place 63 days after the first vaccine or placebo injection. Vaccination employed an Ad26 vector expressing the Wuhan-strain SARS-CoV-2 spike. The TCR comes from a person between 18 and 60 years old who received the Ad26.COV2.S COVID-19 vaccine or a placebo. The sequenced sample was peripheral blood, obtained in a trial of Ad26.COV2.S vaccine versus placebo.

DNA of the CDR3: TGCGCCAGCAGCTTGGGCAGTAGCTCCTACGAGCAGTACTTC. Its protein product is CASSLGSSSYEQYF. V and J are TRBV5-1 and TRBJ2-7; D uncertain. This CDR3 spans 14 amino acids. V was cut by 0 bases and J by 0 bases, with 7 bases left in between. Germline V gene sequence: CDR1 SGHRS, CDR2 YFSETQ.